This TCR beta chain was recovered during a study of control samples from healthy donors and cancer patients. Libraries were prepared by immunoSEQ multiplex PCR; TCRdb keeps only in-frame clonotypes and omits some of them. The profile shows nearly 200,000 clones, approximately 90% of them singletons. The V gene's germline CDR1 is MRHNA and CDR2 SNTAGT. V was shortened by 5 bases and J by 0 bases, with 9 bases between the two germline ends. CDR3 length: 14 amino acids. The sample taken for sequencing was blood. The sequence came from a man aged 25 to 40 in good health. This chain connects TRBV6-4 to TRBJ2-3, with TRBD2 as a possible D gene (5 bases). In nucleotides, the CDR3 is TGTGCCAGCAGTACCAGCGGAAGCACAGATACGCAGTATTTT. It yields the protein CASSTSGSTDTQYF.